One sample yielded the 13 T cell receptor beta chains listed below, sequenced in a study of OX40 agonist ivuxolimab in advanced cancers. Only in-frame clones appear in the TCRdb table, and some are missing; sequencing was by immunoSEQ multiplex PCR. The table includes about 58,000 clones, 80% to 90% detected once. This sample comprised CD4+ or CD8+ T cells sorted from blood, obtained in a trial of the OX40 agonist ivuxolimab. All receptors come from an adult with an advanced solid tumor such as melanoma, head and neck, liver or kidney cancer.

This clone was observed a single time. The CDR3 here is CASSPGTVNTGELFF. CDR3 nucleotides: TGCGCCAGCAGCCCAGGGACAGTCAACACCGGGGAGCTGTTTTTT. This chain links TRBV4-3 with TRBJ2-2; 7 bases are shared with TRBD1. Germline assignment: CDR1 LGHNA and CDR2 YSLEER. V dropped 4 bases and J dropped 2; count of bases not matched to a gene: 4. The CDR3 consists of 15 residues.

CDR3 region: CASSELIRSYIAYNEQFF. DNA for the CDR3: TGTGCCAGCAGTGAATTAATTCGGTCTTATATTGCCTACAATGAGCAGTTCTTC. The J gene is TRBJ2-1, the V gene TRBV6-1, with unresolved D. Germline V gene data show CDR1 as MNHNS and CDR2 as SASEGT. Deletions cut 2 bases from V and 2 bases from J, with 19 bases between. This CDR3 spans 18 amino acids.

The rearrangement joins TRBV28 to TRBJ2-3, with TRBD2 matching over 7 bases. Per germline, CDR1 MDHEN and CDR2 SYDVKM. The CDR3 runs 16 residues. Trimming removed 4 bases from V and 0 bases from J; junction bases left unmatched: 7. The CDR3 coding sequence is TGTGCCAGCAGTTCAAGCGGGGAGCCTAGCACAGATACGCAGTATTTT. It codes for CASSSSGEPSTDTQYF.

V gene TRBV28 combines with J gene TRBJ2-2; a possible D gene is TRBD1 (6 bases). Germline CDR1 reads MDHEN; CDR2 reads SYDVKM. The V gene lost 7 bases and the J gene lost 6 bases, with 15 bases spanning the gap. The CDR3 loop spans 14 amino acids. DNA for the CDR3: TGTGCCAGCAATCCAACAGGGATTCCCGGGGAGCTGTTTTTT. Protein: CASNPTGIPGELFF. The complete variable domain, with remaining parts taken from reference TRBV28 and TRBJ2-2, reads DVKVTQSSRYLVKRTGEKVFLECVQDMDHENMFWYRQDPGLGLRLIYFSYDVKMKEKGDIPEGYSVSREKKERFSLILESASTNQTSMYLCASNPTGIPGELFFGEGSRLTVL.

This chain joins TRBV2 and TRBJ1-1; a weak D match, TRBD1 (6 bases). Per the germline V gene, CDR1 is SNHLY and CDR2 is FYNNEI. V lost 3 bases and J 2 bases, leaving 7 bases between the germline ends. This CDR3 comprises 13 residues. The CDR3 here is CASSDRGNTEAFF. The CDR3 DNA reads as TGTGCCAGCAGTGACAGGGGAAACACTGAAGCTTTCTTT.

The chain employs TRBV4-1 and TRBJ2-3; no firm D call. The V gene lost 2 bases and the J gene lost 0 bases, with 9 bases spanning the gap. The CDR3 sequence is 15 residues long. Germline CDR1 is MGHRA and CDR2 is YSYEKL. CDR3 nucleotide sequence: TGCGCCAGCAGCCAATTTCCGGGTAGCACAGATACGCAGTATTTT. Translated: CASSQFPGSTDTQYF.

J is TRBJ2-3 and V is TRBV9; tentatively, D is TRBD2 (6 bases). The CDR3 is 16 residues long. V dropped 4 bases and J dropped 6 bases, with 21 bases sitting between them. Germline loops: CDR1 SGDLS, CDR2 YYNGEE. The DNA for the CDR3 is TGTGCCAGCAGCCCGGGTCTAGCGCTTCTGAAGGATACGCAGTATTTT. This codes for CASSPGLALLKDTQYF.

This chain uses TRBV27 with TRBJ1-2; possible D gene TRBD1, 6 bases. Germline CDR1 MNHEY, CDR2 SMNVEV (reference sequence). The CDR3 runs to 14 residues. The V gene lost 5 bases and the J gene lost 7 bases, with 17 bases spanning the gap. CDR3 residues: CASSRGHGAGGYTF. The CDR3 DNA sequence: TGTGCCAGCAGTCGGGGACACGGGGCGGGTGGCTACACCTTC.

This chain links TRBV6-5 with TRBJ1-1; possible D gene TRBD1, 6 bases. Trimming pared 0 bases from V and 5 bases from J, leaving 13 bases between. The CDR3 length is 15 residues. Germline V gene lookup returns CDR1 MNHEY and CDR2 SVGAGI. In DNA, the CDR3 is TGTGCCAGCAGTTACTCTGGGGGGCGGGGGACTGAAGCTTTCTTT. Encoded protein: CASSYSGGRGTEAFF.

V gene TRBV18 combines with J gene TRBJ1-3; D is undetermined. In germline, CDR1 is KGHSH, CDR2 LQKENI. V shed 6 bases and J shed 0 bases, with 9 bases lying between them. CDR3 length: 14 residues. CDR3 bases: TGTGCCAGCTCGCGTGATTACTCTGGAAACACCATATATTTT. This translates into CASSRDYSGNTIYF.

V and J are TRBV28 and TRBJ2-3; D assignment may be TRBD1 or TRBD2 (5 bases each). The V gene lost 1 base and the J gene lost 0 bases, with 11 bases spanning the gap. The CDR3 spans 16 residues. From germline, CDR1 is MDHEN and CDR2 SYDVKM. CDR3 in amino acids: CASSLFGGSSTDTQYF. Written as DNA, the CDR3 is TGTGCCAGCAGTTTATTTGGGGGATCTAGCACAGATACGCAGTATTTT.

The gene calls are TRBV6-6 and TRBJ1-6; D gene unclear. V lost 1 base, J lost 6 bases, and 7 bases lay in between. The CDR3 has 14 residues. Germline values: CDR1 MNHNY, CDR2 SVGAGI (reference sequence). The CDR3 DNA reads as TGTGCCAGCAGTTACTTGGACCCTAATTCACCCCTCCACTTT. This encodes CASSYLDPNSPLHF.

The CDR3 DNA follows: TGTGCCAGTAGTATTAGCAGATCGGACAGGGACTATGGCTACACCTTC. Its translation is CASSISRSDRDYGYTF. This chain joins TRBV19 and TRBJ1-2, with TRBD1 matching over 8 bases. The germline V gene has CDR1 LNHDA and CDR2 SQIVND (reference sequence). The CDR3 spans 16 residues. The V gene end was trimmed by 3 bases and the J gene end by 3 bases; junction bases not matched to a gene: 9.